Sequencing of this T cell receptor (beta chain) was carried out in a study of cytomegalovirus exposure and HLA in healthy donors. This clone turned up a few times. PCR used 60 Vbeta primers and 13 Jbeta primers. This table comes from immunoSEQ multiplex PCR, and its TCRdb copy is limited to in-frame clones, with some not included. The sample yields some 42,000 clones, 50% seen once. The sequence derives from a human donor in good health. Sequencing input: PBMCs.

The CDR3 protein is CASSADRASYNEQFF. The CDR3 DNA reads as TGTGCCAGCAGCGCCGACAGGGCCTCCTACAATGAGCAGTTCTTC. The V and J genes are TRBV9 and TRBJ2-1; 7 nucleotides align to TRBD1. CDR3 length equals 15 residues. Germline V gene data show CDR1 as SGDLS and CDR2 as YYNGEE. V gave up 3 bases and J gave up 0 bases; unmatched junction bases: 3.